The clone carrying this T cell receptor (beta chain) came up a few times. These data originate in a study of neoadjuvant anti-PD-1 for oral cavity cancer. For the study at large: Patients without progression received a fourth nivolumab dose around day 43, then surgical resection on days 50-56.

In germline, CDR1 is KGHSH, CDR2 LQKENI. V gave up 0 bases and J gave up 0 bases, with 8 bases separating them. The CDR3 sequence is 15 residues long. These oral cavity squamous cell carcinomas were HPV-negative and locally advanced. Using immunoSEQ multiplex PCR, the repertoire was profiled, and TCRdb retains in-frame clones only, with some absent. The table lists fewer than 20,000 clones, approximately 70% of them singletons. The clonotype comes from a person aged 35-80 years with oral cavity squamous cell carcinoma. This chain joins TRBV18 and TRBJ1-1, with D hard to call. The source was PBMCs, collected before nivolumab (anti-PD-1) treatment. The CDR3 reads CASSPPNSMNTEAFF. The CDR3 nucleotides are TGTGCCAGCTCACCACCGAACAGCATGAACACTGAAGCTTTCTTT.